The clone carrying this T cell receptor (beta chain) was seen at least ten times. This entry belongs to a study of regulatory T cells in long-lasting Graves disease. Building of the TCR beta libraries involved iRepertoire HTBI primers and Arm-PCR of CDR3 regions. Each CDR3 protein is one row after TCRdb ran MiXCR on the multiplex PCR reads. The data hold approximately 350,000 distinct CDR3 sequences, with 15% to 20% observed a single time. Time point in this sample: newly diagnosed GD, antithyroid drugs for less than 3 months. RNA from PBMCs was the source of the TCR library. CDR1 MGHRA and CDR2 YSYEKL come from the germline V gene. This CDR3 has 17 amino acids. With V trimmed by 0 bases and J by 2 bases, 5 bases remained unmatched. These data also formed part of another study, on T cells in Graves' hyperthyroidism and ophthalmopathy.

This receptor was obtained from a woman under 30 with Graves disease. This specimen was peripheral blood mononuclear cells (PBMCs), taken at new diagnosis, from a patient treated with antithyroid drugs. The J gene is TRBJ2-3, the V gene TRBV4-1; 10 bases fit TRBD2. CDR3 loop: CASSQEGLADDTDTQYF. For the CDR3, the DNA is TGCGCCAGCAGCCAAGAAGGACTAGCGGACGACACAGATACGCAGTATTTT.